Following are 20 T cell receptor beta chains from one sample sequenced in a study of cytomegalovirus exposure and HLA in healthy donors. 13 Jbeta primers and 60 Vbeta primers were used for the PCR. Sequencing used immunoSEQ multiplex PCR; TCRdb keeps in-frame clones, though not all of them. In the table there are 220,000 or so clones, about 78% of which are singletons. Sequencing used PBMCs. These TCRs come from a male donor in good health and CMV-seronegative.

This chain joins TRBV19 and TRBJ2-7; the D gene is possibly TRBD1 (6 bases). Germline loops: CDR1 LNHDA, CDR2 SQIVND (reference sequence). There are 15 residues in the CDR3. The V end was cut by 3 bases, the J end by 2 bases, with 14 bases between. CDR3 residues: CASSMGPRTAYEQYF. CDR3 coding DNA: TGTGCCAGTAGTATGGGCCCCCGGACAGCCTACGAGCAGTACTTC.

V usage is TRBV7-9 and J usage is TRBJ1-2; 12 bases agree with TRBD1. In germline, CDR1 is SEHNR, CDR2 FQNEAQ (reference sequence). V dropped 4 bases and J dropped 7; count of bases not matched to a gene: 7. There are 15 residues in the CDR3. The CDR3 is CASSSMGQGASGYTF. CDR3 DNA: TGTGCCAGCAGCTCGATGGGACAGGGGGCCAGTGGCTACACCTTC.

The CDR3: CASSPTGVGSNQPQHF. The CDR3 DNA sequence: TGTGCCAGCTCCCCGACAGGGGTTGGGAGCAATCAGCCCCAGCATTTT. The gene calls are TRBV18 and TRBJ1-5, with TRBD1 matching 8 bases. V lost 6 bases to trimming and J lost 1 base; unmatched junction nucleotides: 8. CDR3 length: 16 amino acids. Germline CDR1 KGHSH, CDR2 LQKENI.

The genes are TRBV2 and TRBJ2-1, with TRBD2 as a possible D gene (6 bases). This CDR3 is 15 amino acids long. Trimming removed 5 bases from V and 9 bases from J, with 20 bases in between. Germline V gene lookup returns CDR1 SNHLY and CDR2 FYNNEI. CDR3 sequence (DNA): TGTGCCAGCAGTTCGGGGGAGGAGCTTCGTGGTGAGCAGTTCTTC. Amino acid sequence: CASSSGEELRGEQFF.

This chain joins TRBV11-2 and TRBJ1-3; maybe TRBD1 (5 bases). Germline V gives CDR1 SGHAT, CDR2 FQNNGV. CDR3 length: 14 residues. Trimming removed 5 bases from V and 8 bases from J, with 16 bases in between. CDR3 coding DNA: TGTGCCAGCAGCCCACGTCCGATAGGGGACACCATATATTTT. It translates to CASSPRPIGDTIYF.

The CDR3 DNA reads TGTGCCAGCAGCCCAGGACAGGGGGCGGAACAGCCCCAGCATTTT. The encoded protein is CASSPGQGAEQPQHF. The chain is built from TRBV7-9 and TRBJ1-5, with 11 bases matching TRBD1. From germline, CDR1 is SEHNR and CDR2 FQNEAQ (reference sequence). CDR3 length: 15 amino acids. Unmatched junction bases numbered 7, after V lost 5 bases and J lost 7 bases.

About this clone: The identical CDR3 is also encoded by other nucleotide sequences in the sample. The chain combines TRBV11-2 with TRBJ1-1; the D is unclear. Germline CDR1 SGHAT, CDR2 FQNNGV. CDR3 length equals 13 residues. Trimming removed 4 bases at V and 1 base at J, with 7 bases between. CDR3 residues: CASSSTPNTEAFF. The CDR3, as DNA: TGTGCCAGCAGCTCGACACCGAACACTGAAGCTTTCTTT.

The V call is TRBV19, the J call TRBJ1-1; tentatively, D is TRBD1 (5 bases). The germline V and J ends were trimmed by 5 bases and 11 bases, with 12 bases remaining between them. CDR1 and CDR2 (germline): LNHDA, SQIVND (reference sequence). The CDR3 is 11 residues long. The CDR3 region has the DNA TGTGCCAGTAGTGGGGGAGGGCCCGCTTTCTTT. It translates to CASSGGGPAFF.

The genes are TRBV9 and TRBJ1-2; tentatively, D is TRBD1 (5 bases). V lost 5 bases to trimming and J lost 8 bases, with 19 bases between them. CDR3 length: 14 residues. In germline, CDR1 is SGDLS, CDR2 YYNGEE. CDR3 coding DNA: TGTGCCAGCAGGCAATCCTGGGGACTTCAAGGCTACACCTTC. This encodes CASRQSWGLQGYTF.

V is TRBV29-1 and J is TRBJ2-1; TRBD2 aligns across 9 bases. The ends lost 3 bases at V and 4 bases at J; junction bases unmatched: 10. Germline V gives CDR1 SQVTM, CDR2 ANQGSEA. The CDR3 is 16 amino acids. The CDR3 nucleotides read TGCAGCGTTGAGTTCATCTTAGCGGGAGAATACAATGAGCAGTTCTTC. It encodes CSVEFILAGEYNEQFF.

The chain couples TRBV18 to TRBJ1-5, with D tentatively TRBD1 (6 bases). CDR1 and CDR2 (germline): KGHSH, LQKENI. V dropped 4 bases and J dropped 7 bases, with 17 bases sitting between them. The CDR3 is 15 amino acids. The CDR3 region is CASSLRTAQEQPQHF. In nucleotides, the CDR3 is TGTGCCAGCTCACTTCGGACAGCCCAGGAACAGCCCCAGCATTTT.

This chain uses TRBV5-1 with TRBJ2-1, with 7 bases matching TRBD2. CDR1 is SGHRS and CDR2 is YFSETQ in the germline V gene. V was clipped by 3 bases and J by 3 bases; unmatched bases: 6. The CDR3 spans 15 residues. The CDR3 DNA reads TGCGCCAGCAGCTCGCACCGGGACTACTACAATGAGCAGTTCTTC. Translated, it gives CASSSHRDYYNEQFF.

The chain recombines TRBV4-1 with TRBJ2-1; no firm D call. The CDR3 spans 13 residues. In germline, CDR1 is MGHRA, CDR2 YSYEKL. V gave up 0 bases and J gave up 9 bases, with 9 bases separating them. The CDR3 here is CASSQDGLGEQFF. CDR3 in DNA: TGCGCCAGCAGCCAAGATGGGCTCGGTGAGCAGTTCTTC.

The chain recombines TRBV27 with TRBJ2-7, with D possibly being TRBD2 (6 bases). Germline V gives CDR1 MNHEY, CDR2 SMNVEV (reference sequence). The V and J ends lost 4 bases and 3 bases respectively, with 13 bases between them. The CDR3 contains 14 residues. CDR3 amino acids: CASSSGTAIYEQYF. The CDR3 nucleotides read TGTGCCAGCAGTTCCGGGACTGCCATCTACGAGCAGTACTTC.

The table lists this clone with a count of one. The rearrangement joins TRBV6-5 to TRBJ2-3, with D possibly being TRBD1 (5 bases). This CDR3 comprises 15 residues. Germline CDR1 is MNHEY and CDR2 is SVGAGI. V lost 5 bases, J lost 1 base, and 13 bases lay in between. CDR3 sequence (DNA): TGTGCCAGCAGTATCACAGGTACTGGCACAGATACGCAGTATTTT. This codes for CASSITGTGTDTQYF.

This clone showed up just once. This rearrangement joins TRBV6-5 to TRBJ1-3; no clear D gene. The V gene's germline CDR1 is MNHEY and CDR2 SVGAGI. Trimming pared 5 bases from V and 6 bases from J, leaving 14 bases between. The CDR3 runs to 14 residues. The chain's CDR3 is CASSRNPGANTIYF. Written as DNA, the CDR3 is TGTGCCAGCAGTCGCAATCCAGGCGCAAACACCATATATTTT.

The J gene is TRBJ2-1, the V gene TRBV6-5; no reliable D call. Germline assignment: CDR1 MNHEY and CDR2 SVGAGI. CDR3 length: 16 amino acids. The ends were cut back, 0 bases at V and 0 bases at J, with 9 bases in the middle. CDR3 amino acids: CASSYSRLFSYNEQFF. The CDR3 region has the DNA TGTGCCAGCAGTTACTCGAGGCTTTTCTCCTACAATGAGCAGTTCTTC.

The rearrangement uses TRBV18 and TRBJ2-5, with no clear D. CDR3 length: 13 residues. The V and J ends lost 6 bases and 2 bases respectively, with 10 bases between them. CDR1 and CDR2 from the germline V gene are KGHSH and LQKENI. CDR3 region: CASSNGGQETQYF. The DNA of the CDR3 is TGTGCCAGCTCCAACGGCGGACAAGAGACCCAGTACTTC.

The chain is built from TRBV7-8 and TRBJ2-7, with TRBD2 as a possible D gene (5 bases). The CDR3 sequence is 13 residues long. V lost 0 bases, J lost 2 bases, and 5 bases lay in between. In germline, CDR1 is SGHVS, CDR2 FQNEAQ. CDR3 sequence reads: CASSLARAYEQYF. In nucleotides, the CDR3 is TGTGCCAGCAGCTTAGCGAGGGCCTACGAGCAGTACTTC. The full variable domain, rest sourced from reference TRBV7-8 and TRBJ2-7, is GAGVSQSPRYKVAKRGQDVALRCDPISGHVSLFWYQQALGQGPEFLTYFQNEAQLDKSGLPSDRFFAERPEGSVSTLKIQRTQQEDSAVYLCASSLARAYEQYFGPGTRLTVT.

The rearrangement joins TRBV6-5 to TRBJ1-1; D not resolved. The CDR3 contains 13 residues. The germline gives CDR1 MNHEY, CDR2 SVGAGI. The ends were cut back, 6 bases at V and 4 bases at J, with 12 bases in the middle. CDR3 sequence reads: CASRLYTTTEAFF. The CDR3 DNA reads as TGTGCCAGCAGATTATACACTACCACTGAAGCTTTCTTT.